One and the same sample provided the 7 T cell receptor beta chains below, sequenced in a study of T cells in Graves' hyperthyroidism and ophthalmopathy (dated by TCRdb to between 2018 and 2021). The library was generated by multiplex PCR. Sequenced on an Illumina HiSeq 2000. The TCR beta CDR3 regions were amplified from RNA transcripts. For the first round of RT-PCR on the TCR CDR3, the HTBI primer set was used together with the Qiagen OneStep RT-PCR kit. The public reads were reanalyzed by TCRdb: fastp trimming at Q25, MiXCR alignment, in-frame beta chains only. Rows are combined by CDR3 protein, so each entry shows the most common genes and DNA. The sample table shows 75,000 to 100,000 distinct CDR3 sequences, and over 50% are seen once. The ten largest clones take up roughly 26% of the sample. Sample: blood. The receptor source for this set is a woman aged 40 to 49 with Graves' hyperthyroidism.

With respect to this clonotype: A single base separates this from a much larger clone, so it may be a read error. J is TRBJ1-2 and V is TRBV7-2; D not certain. The CDR3 has 15 amino acids. The germline V gene encodes CDR1 SGHTA and CDR2 FQGNSA. CDR3 nucleotides: TGTGCCTGCAGTCTCCGGGGAGAAATGACCTATGGCTACACCTTC. It is translated as CACSLRGEMTYGYTF. Together with reference TRBV7-2 and TRBJ1-2, the CDR3 gives the full variable domain: GAGVSQSPSNKVTEKGKDVELRCDPISGHTALYWYRQSLGQGLEFLIYFQGNSAPDKSGLPSDRFSAERTGGSVSTLTIQRTQQEDSAVYLCACSLRGEMTYGYTFGSGTRLTVV.

CDR3 sequence reads: CASSLGEGGQGGQPQHF. In DNA form, the CDR3 reads TGTGCCAGCAGCTTAGGTGAGGGAGGGCAGGGGGGCCAGCCCCAGCATTTT. This chain links TRBV13 with TRBJ1-5; 7 nucleotides align to TRBD1. This CDR3 region has 17 residues. The germline V gene encodes CDR1 PRHDT and CDR2 FYEKMQ (reference sequence). V dropped 0 bases and J dropped 7; count of bases not matched to a gene: 12.

This clonotype was observed at least ten times. The chain has TRBV7-9 and TRBJ1-6; perhaps TRBD1 as D (6 bases). The ends were cut back, 4 bases at V and 6 bases at J, with 10 bases in the middle. The CDR3 is made up of 14 amino acids. From germline, CDR1 is SEHNR and CDR2 FQNEAQ (reference sequence). Written as DNA, the CDR3 is TGTGCCAGCAGCTCGGACAGTGCTAATTCACCCCTCCACTTT. It encodes CASSSDSANSPLHF.

The V gene is TRBV2, the J gene TRBJ2-6; tentative D call: TRBD1 (5 bases). The CDR3 consists of 14 residues. Germline V CDR1 and CDR2: SNHLY, FYNNEI. V was cut by 6 bases and J by 1 base, with 7 bases left in between. The CDR3 region has the DNA TGTGCCAGCAGCCACAGGTCTGGGGCCAACGTCCTGACTTTC. The encoded protein is CASSHRSGANVLTF. The whole variable domain, remainder taken from reference TRBV2 and TRBJ2-6, is EPEVTQTPSHQVTQMGQEVILRCVPISNHLYFYWYRQILGQKVEFLVSFYNNEISEKSEIFDDQFSVERPDGSNFTLKIRSTKLEDSAMYFCASSHRSGANVLTFGAGSRLTVL.

This chain connects TRBV5-4 to TRBJ1-3; 7 bases are a match to TRBD1. With 1 base clipped from V and 2 bases from J, the junction kept 6 bases outside the gene matches. This CDR3 has 16 residues. Germline CDR1 reads SGHNT; CDR2 reads YYREEE (reference sequence). The CDR3, as DNA: TGTGCCAGCAGCTTGTACAGGGGATTCACTGGAAACACCATATATTTT. Translation: CASSLYRGFTGNTIYF.

In the case of this clonotype: A much bigger clone sits one base away, suggesting this may be a read error. The gene calls are TRBV5-6 and TRBJ1-1; D unclear. The CDR3 length is 11 residues. The ends were cut back, 4 bases at V and 6 bases at J, with 7 bases in the middle. The germline V gene encodes CDR1 SGHDT and CDR2 YYEEEE. The DNA of the CDR3 is TGTGCCAGCAGCGGGAGGGCTGAAGCTTTCTTT. Protein sequence: CASSGRAEAFF. The full variable domain, completed using reference TRBV5-6 and TRBJ1-1, is DAGVTQSPTHLIKTRGQQVTLRCSPKSGHDTVSWYQQALGQGPQFIFQYYEEEERQRGNFPDRFSGHQFPNYSSELNVNALLLGDSALYLCASSGRAEAFFGQGTRLTVV.

The chain couples TRBV29-1 to TRBJ2-5; TRBD2 matches at 10 bases. There are 16 residues in the CDR3. With 8 bases clipped from V and 5 bases from J, the junction kept 17 bases outside the gene matches. In germline, CDR1 is SQVTM, CDR2 ANQGSEA. CDR3 region: CSLELSWLAGAETQYF. The DNA of the CDR3 is TGCAGCTTGGAATTATCGTGGCTAGCGGGAGCTGAGACCCAGTACTTC.